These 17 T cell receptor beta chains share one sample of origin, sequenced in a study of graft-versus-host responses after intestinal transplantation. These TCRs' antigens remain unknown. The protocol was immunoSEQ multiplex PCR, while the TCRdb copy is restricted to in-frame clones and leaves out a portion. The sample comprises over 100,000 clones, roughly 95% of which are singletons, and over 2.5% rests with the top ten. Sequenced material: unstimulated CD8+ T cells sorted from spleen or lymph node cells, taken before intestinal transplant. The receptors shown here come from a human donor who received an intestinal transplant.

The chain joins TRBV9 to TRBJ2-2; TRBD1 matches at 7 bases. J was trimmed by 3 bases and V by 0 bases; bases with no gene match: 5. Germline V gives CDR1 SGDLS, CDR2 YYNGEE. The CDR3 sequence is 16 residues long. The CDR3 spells CASSVGGGLDTGELFF. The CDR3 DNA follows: TGTGCCAGCAGCGTAGGAGGGGGCCTTGACACCGGGGAGCTGTTTTTT.

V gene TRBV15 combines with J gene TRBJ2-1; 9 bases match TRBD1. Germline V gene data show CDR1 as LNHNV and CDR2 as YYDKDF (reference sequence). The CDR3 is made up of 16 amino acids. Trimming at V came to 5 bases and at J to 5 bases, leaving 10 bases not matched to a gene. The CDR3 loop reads CATSGHRGPFDNEQFF. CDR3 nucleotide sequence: TGTGCCACCAGCGGACACAGGGGGCCGTTTGACAATGAGCAGTTCTTC.

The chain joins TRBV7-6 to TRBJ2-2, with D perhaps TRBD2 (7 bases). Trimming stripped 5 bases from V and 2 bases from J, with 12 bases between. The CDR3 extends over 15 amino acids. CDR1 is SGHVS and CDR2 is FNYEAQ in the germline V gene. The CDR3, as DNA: TGTGCCAGCAGCCGGGGGGCCTCTAACACCGGGGAGCTGTTTTTT. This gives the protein CASSRGASNTGELFF.

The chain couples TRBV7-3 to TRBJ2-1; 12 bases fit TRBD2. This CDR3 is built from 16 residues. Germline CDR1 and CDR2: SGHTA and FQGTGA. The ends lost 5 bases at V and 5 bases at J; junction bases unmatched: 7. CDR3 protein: CASSPSSGRGDNEQFF. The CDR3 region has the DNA TGTGCCAGCAGCCCATCTAGCGGGAGGGGGGACAATGAGCAGTTCTTC.

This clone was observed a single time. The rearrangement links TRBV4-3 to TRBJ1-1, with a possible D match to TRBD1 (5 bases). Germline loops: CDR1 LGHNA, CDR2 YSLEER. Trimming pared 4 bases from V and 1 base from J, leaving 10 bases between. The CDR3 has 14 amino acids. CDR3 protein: CASSPRAGNTEAFF. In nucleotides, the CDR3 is TGCGCCAGCAGCCCCAGGGCGGGGAACACTGAAGCTTTCTTT.

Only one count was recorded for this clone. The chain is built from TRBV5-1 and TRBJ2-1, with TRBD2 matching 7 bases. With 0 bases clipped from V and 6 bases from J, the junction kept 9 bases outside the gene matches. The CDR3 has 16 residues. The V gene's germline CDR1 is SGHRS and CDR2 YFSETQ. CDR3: CASSLDGTTGFNEQFF. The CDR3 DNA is TGCGCCAGCAGCTTGGATGGGACTACGGGCTTCAATGAGCAGTTCTTC.

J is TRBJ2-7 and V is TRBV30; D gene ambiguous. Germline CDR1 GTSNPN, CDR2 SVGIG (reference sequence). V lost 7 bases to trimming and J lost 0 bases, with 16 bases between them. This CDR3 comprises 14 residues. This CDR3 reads CASLWRRDSYEQYF. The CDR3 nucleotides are TGTGCCTCCCTGTGGCGGAGAGACTCCTACGAGCAGTACTTC.

The CDR3 protein is CASSFSITYEQYF. The CDR3, as DNA: TGTGCCAGTAGTTTTAGCATTACCTACGAGCAGTACTTC. V gene TRBV19 combines with J gene TRBJ2-7, with D hard to call. Trimming cost V 5 bases and J 2 bases, with 10 bases left between them. The germline CDR1 and CDR2 sequences are LNHDA and SQIVND (reference sequence). CDR3 size: 13 residues.

Here the CDR3 reads CASSQERIGGNYGYTF. The CDR3 DNA is TGCGCCAGCAGCCAGGAAAGGATCGGCGGTAACTATGGCTACACCTTC. This chain connects TRBV4-1 to TRBJ1-2; D gene unclear. Germline lookup yields CDR1 MGHRA and CDR2 YSYEKL. With 3 bases removed from V and 1 base from J, the gap between germline ends came to 15 bases. The CDR3 sequence is 16 residues long.

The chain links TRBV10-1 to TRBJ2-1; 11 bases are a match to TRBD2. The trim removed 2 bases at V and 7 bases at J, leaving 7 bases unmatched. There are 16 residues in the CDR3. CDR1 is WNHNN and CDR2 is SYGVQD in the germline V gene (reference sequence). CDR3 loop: CASSETLAGGRNEQFF. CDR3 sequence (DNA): TGCGCCAGCAGTGAGACCTTAGCGGGAGGGCGGAATGAGCAGTTCTTC.

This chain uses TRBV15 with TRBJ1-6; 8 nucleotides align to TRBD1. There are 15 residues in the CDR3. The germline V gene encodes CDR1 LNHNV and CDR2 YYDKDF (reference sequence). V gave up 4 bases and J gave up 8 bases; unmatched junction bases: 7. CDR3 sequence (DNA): TGTGCCACCAGCAATGACAGGGGTATTGATTCACCCCTCCACTTT. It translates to CATSNDRGIDSPLHF.

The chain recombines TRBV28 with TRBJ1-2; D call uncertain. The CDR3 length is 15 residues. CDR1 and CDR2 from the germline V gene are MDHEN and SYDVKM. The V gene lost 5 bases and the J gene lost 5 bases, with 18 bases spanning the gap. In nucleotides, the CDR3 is TGTGCCAGCAGTCTCCCAATATCTTTGGGGTATGGCTACACCTTC. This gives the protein CASSLPISLGYGYTF.

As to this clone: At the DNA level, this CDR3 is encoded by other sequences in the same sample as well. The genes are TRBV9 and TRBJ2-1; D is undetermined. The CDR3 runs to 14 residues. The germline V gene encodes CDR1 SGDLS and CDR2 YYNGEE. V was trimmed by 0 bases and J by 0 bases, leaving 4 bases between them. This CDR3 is CASSVDGSYNEQFF. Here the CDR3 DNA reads TGTGCCAGCAGCGTAGACGGCTCCTACAATGAGCAGTTCTTC.

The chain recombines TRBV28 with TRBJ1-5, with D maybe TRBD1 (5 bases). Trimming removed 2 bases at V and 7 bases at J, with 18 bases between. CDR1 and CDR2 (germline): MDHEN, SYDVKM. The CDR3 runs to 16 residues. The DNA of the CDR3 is TGTGCCAGCAGTTTAACAGGCCAGCGCTACCCCCAGCCCCAGCATTTT. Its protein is CASSLTGQRYPQPQHF.

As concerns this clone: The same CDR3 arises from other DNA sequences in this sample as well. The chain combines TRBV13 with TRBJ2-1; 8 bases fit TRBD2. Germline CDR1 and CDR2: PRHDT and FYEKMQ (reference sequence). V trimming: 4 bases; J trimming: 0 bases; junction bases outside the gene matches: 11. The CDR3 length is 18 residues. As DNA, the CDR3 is TGTGCCAGCAGCTGGGGGCTAGCGGGCCGGAGCTCCTACAATGAGCAGTTCTTC. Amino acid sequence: CASSWGLAGRSSYNEQFF.

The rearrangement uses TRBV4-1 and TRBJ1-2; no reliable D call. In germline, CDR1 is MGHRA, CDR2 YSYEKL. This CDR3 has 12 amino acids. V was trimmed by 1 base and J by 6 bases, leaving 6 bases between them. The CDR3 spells CASSQVTDGYTF. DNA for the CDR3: TGCGCCAGCAGCCAAGTCACAGATGGCTACACCTTC.

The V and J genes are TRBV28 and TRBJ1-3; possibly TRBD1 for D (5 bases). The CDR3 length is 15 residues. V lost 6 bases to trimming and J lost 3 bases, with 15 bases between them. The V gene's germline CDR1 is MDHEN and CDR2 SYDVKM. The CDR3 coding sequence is TGTGCCAGCAGAAGACAGAGAGAGTTTGGAAACACCATATATTTT. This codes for CASRRQREFGNTIYF.